The 32 T cell receptor beta chains below come from one sample, sequenced in a study of cytomegalovirus exposure and HLA in healthy donors. In the PCR, 60 Vbeta and 13 Jbeta primers were used. Method: immunoSEQ multiplex PCR; TCRdb's copy keeps in-frame clones and lacks some. The repertoire holds about 200,000 clones, with 70% to 85% as singletons. Sequenced sample: PBMCs. The receptors were gathered from a man aged 50-60 years in good health and CMV-seronegative.

This chain connects TRBV27 to TRBJ1-1, with D unresolved. The CDR3 spans 13 residues. With 5 bases removed from V and 5 bases from J, the gap between germline ends came to 12 bases. CDR1 and CDR2 from the germline V gene are MNHEY and SMNVEV (reference sequence). The CDR3 DNA follows: TGTGCCAGCAGTCCGCACAAGACTACTGAAGCTTTCTTT. This encodes CASSPHKTTEAFF.

This clone was counted once. The genes are TRBV6-1 and TRBJ2-1; TRBD2 aligns across 7 bases. The CDR3 runs 14 residues. Germline lookup yields CDR1 MNHNS and CDR2 SASEGT. V gave up 4 bases and J gave up 10 bases; unmatched junction bases: 10. In DNA, the CDR3 is TGTGCCAGCAGTGCCTCCCGACTAGCACAGGAGCAGTTCTTC. It specifies CASSASRLAQEQFF.

This clone has only one observation. The chain couples TRBV18 to TRBJ2-7; 7 bases are shared with TRBD2. This CDR3 region has 15 residues. V lost 2 bases, J lost 5 bases, and 9 bases stayed unmatched. Per germline, CDR1 KGHSH and CDR2 LQKENI. The CDR3 nucleotides are TGTGCCAGCTCACCATCCAAGCGGGAATCCAACGAGCAGTACTTC. It yields the protein CASSPSKRESNEQYF.

The rearrangement joins TRBV27 to TRBJ1-1; D is ambiguous. This CDR3 region has 14 residues. Trimming stripped 1 base from V and 3 bases from J, with 9 bases between. CDR1 and CDR2 from the germline V gene are MNHEY and SMNVEV (reference sequence). The CDR3 reads CASSLFPGDTEAFF. As DNA, the CDR3 is TGTGCCAGCAGTTTATTCCCCGGGGACACTGAAGCTTTCTTT.

The chain links TRBV29-1 to TRBJ1-2, with 7 bases matching TRBD1. J lost 2 bases, V lost 5 bases, and 14 bases had no gene match. In germline, CDR1 is SQVTM, CDR2 ANQGSEA. This CDR3 region has 16 residues. DNA for the CDR3: TGCAGCGTTACTAACTCCCCGACAGGGCTGAACTATGGCTACACCTTC. Translating gives CSVTNSPTGLNYGYTF.

This clone came up a few times. V gene TRBV5-4 combines with J gene TRBJ2-1, with 10 positions matching TRBD2. With V trimmed by 0 bases and J by 3 bases, 6 bases remained unmatched. CDR1 is SGHNT, CDR2 YYREEE, per germline (reference sequence). CDR3 length equals 17 residues. The CDR3 loop reads CASSLATLAGVYNEQFF. CDR3 sequence (DNA): TGTGCCAGCAGCTTGGCCACGCTAGCGGGGGTCTACAATGAGCAGTTCTTC.

The chain joins TRBV5-4 to TRBJ2-3; 7 bases line up with TRBD2. This CDR3 is built from 16 residues. Trimming took 0 bases from V and 0 from J; bases not matched to a gene: 4. Germline V gene lookup returns CDR1 SGHNT and CDR2 YYREEE (reference sequence). The CDR3 region is CASSLALAASTDTQYF. In nucleotides, the CDR3 is TGTGCCAGCAGCTTGGCTCTAGCGGCAAGCACAGATACGCAGTATTTT.

V and J are TRBV18 and TRBJ2-2; 10 nucleotides match TRBD1. Germline V gene data show CDR1 as KGHSH and CDR2 as LQKENI. The ends lost 6 bases at V and 3 bases at J; junction bases unmatched: 4. The CDR3 has 15 residues. The CDR3 sequence is CASSPGTGDTGELFF. DNA of the CDR3: TGTGCCAGCTCCCCCGGGACAGGGGACACCGGGGAGCTGTTTTTT.

The table lists this clone with a few counts. Distinct nucleotide sequences in the sample also encode this CDR3. This sequence joins TRBV5-1 and TRBJ2-5; 9 bases are a match to TRBD2. Germline V gene data show CDR1 as SGHRS and CDR2 as YFSETQ. The CDR3 has 16 residues. The V segment lost 4 bases and the J segment 3 bases; nucleotides outside the gene matches: 10. The CDR3 DNA sequence: TGCGCCAGCAGCGAGGGAAGGCTAGCGGGGAAAGAGACCCAGTACTTC. Translated: CASSEGRLAGKETQYF.

The chain combines TRBV5-1 with TRBJ2-7; weak D call: TRBD2 (6 bases). The CDR3 is made up of 14 amino acids. The germline V gene has CDR1 SGHRS and CDR2 YFSETQ. V dropped 4 bases and J dropped 6 bases, with 17 bases sitting between them. The CDR3 sequence: CASSRLGEMGEQYF. The CDR3 DNA is TGCGCCAGCAGCAGACTAGGAGAGATGGGCGAGCAGTACTTC. Looking up the rest from reference TRBV5-1 and TRBJ2-7 gives the full variable domain: KAGVTQTPRYLIKTRGQQVTLSCSPISGHRSVSWYQQTPGQGLQFLFEYFSETQRNKGNFPGRFSGRQFSNSRSEMNVSTLELGDSALYLCASSRLGEMGEQYFGPGTRLTVT.

This chain connects TRBV20-1 to TRBJ2-7; D call uncertain. CDR3 length: 10 residues. Germline loops: CDR1 DFQATT, CDR2 SNEGSKA (reference sequence). This chain's CDR3 is CSWLTGEQYF. The CDR3, as DNA: TGCAGCTGGCTGACGGGCGAGCAGTACTTC.

This rearrangement joins TRBV5-1 to TRBJ2-3, with D hard to call. This CDR3 contains 12 residues. V was shortened by 3 bases and J by 4 bases, with 6 bases between the two germline ends. Germline-derived CDR1 and CDR2 are SGHRS and YFSETQ. CDR3 sequence reads: CASSSSSDTQYF. CDR3 sequence (DNA): TGCGCCAGCAGCTCCTCTTCAGATACGCAGTATTTT.

The chain has TRBV7-3 and TRBJ2-2; 11 bases match TRBD2. The CDR3 contains 21 residues. Germline CDR1 reads SGHTA; CDR2 reads FQGTGA. The V and J ends lost 4 bases and 1 base, in that order; junction bases with no gene match: 17. For the CDR3, the DNA is TGTGCCAGCAGCTCAATTAACGTACTTCCGACTAGCGGGGTGAACACCGGGGAGCTGTTTTTT. Protein: CASSSINVLPTSGVNTGELFF.

The gene calls are TRBV7-8 and TRBJ2-1; tentative D call: TRBD2 (5 bases). This CDR3 is built from 17 residues. CDR1 SGHVS and CDR2 FQNEAQ come from the germline V gene. Deletions cut 8 bases from V and 2 bases from J, with 22 bases between. DNA of the CDR3: TGTGCCAGCTATTCCCCGGGCGGACTTTCGCCCTACAATGAGCAGTTCTTC. This encodes CASYSPGGLSPYNEQFF.

This clone was seen a few times. In nucleotides, the CDR3 is TGTGCCATCAGTGTCCAGGGAGGACAGTACTTC. This codes for CAISVQGGQYF. The rearrangement uses TRBV10-3 and TRBJ2-7, with D possibly matching TRBD2 (6 bases). The CDR3 runs 11 residues. CDR1 is ENHRY, CDR2 SYGVKD, per germline. The V gene lost 4 bases and the J gene lost 10 bases, with 11 bases spanning the gap.

The chain links TRBV28 to TRBJ2-2; D is unclear. The CDR3 contains 17 residues. CDR1 is MDHEN and CDR2 is SYDVKM in the germline V gene. Trimming cost V 4 bases and J 0 bases, with 15 bases left between them. CDR3 sequence (DNA): TGTGCCAGCAGTTCGGTTTTTGAGATCACGAACACCGGGGAGCTGTTTTTT. Its translation is CASSSVFEITNTGELFF. Filled out from reference TRBV28 and TRBJ2-2, the complete variable domain reads DVKVTQSSRYLVKRTGEKVFLECVQDMDHENMFWYRQDPGLGLRLIYFSYDVKMKEKGDIPEGYSVSREKKERFSLILESASTNQTSMYLCASSSVFEITNTGELFFGEGSRLTVL.

This clone was detected only once. The junction does not match germline at one end; this may be a read error. This rearrangement joins TRBV7-7 to TRBJ2-1; TRBD2 agrees at 14 bases. The CDR3 extends over 15 amino acids. CDR1 SSHAT and CDR2 FNYEAQ come from the germline V gene (reference sequence). In DNA form, the CDR3 reads TGTGCTAGCAGCTTAGGACTAGCGGGAGGCAATGAGCAGTTCTTC. This gives the protein CASSLGLAGGNEQFF.

The rearrangement joins TRBV28 to TRBJ2-7, with TRBD2 identical over 8 bases. V dropped 5 bases and J dropped 13; count of bases not matched to a gene: 7. The CDR3 has 11 amino acids. Germline V gene sequence: CDR1 MDHEN, CDR2 SYDVKM. CDR3 DNA sequence: TGTGCCAGCAGTAGCGGGGGTGGAGATTACTTC. Translating it yields CASSSGGGDYF.

This chain connects TRBV4-1 to TRBJ2-1; 7 bases agree with TRBD2. Looked up from germline, CDR1 is MGHRA and CDR2 is YSYEKL. Trimming at V came to 0 bases and at J to 6 bases, leaving 11 bases not matched to a gene. The CDR3 covers 17 residues. In DNA, the CDR3 is TGCGCCAGCAGCCAAGATAGGCGGCGGGAGATGTTCAATGAGCAGTTCTTC. It translates to CASSQDRRREMFNEQFF.

The chain recombines TRBV28 with TRBJ1-6, with D unclear. This CDR3 has 15 residues. Germline CDR1 MDHEN, CDR2 SYDVKM. Trimming removed 3 bases from V and 2 bases from J, with 8 bases in between. The CDR3 sequence: CASSLEVPYNSPLHF. The DNA of the CDR3 is TGTGCCAGCAGTTTGGAGGTGCCCTATAATTCACCCCTCCACTTT.

J is TRBJ2-3 and V is TRBV27, with 7 bases lining up with TRBD1. Germline-derived CDR1 and CDR2 are MNHEY and SMNVEV (reference sequence). The CDR3 is 16 residues long. The J segment lost 5 bases and the V segment lost 5 bases, leaving 13 bases of the junction unmatched. The CDR3, as DNA: TGTGCCAGCAGTGCCCACCTCGGTAACAGGGGAGATACGCAGTATTTT. Protein sequence: CASSAHLGNRGDTQYF.

The rearrangement uses TRBV7-6 and TRBJ2-3, with TRBD2 matching 11 bases. Germline V gene sequence: CDR1 SGHVS, CDR2 FNYEAQ. CDR3 length equals 16 residues. With V trimmed by 5 bases and J by 3 bases, 7 bases remained unmatched. This CDR3 is CASSRIAGGETDTQYF. The CDR3 DNA reads TGTGCCAGCAGCAGAATAGCGGGGGGGGAGACAGATACGCAGTATTTT.

In its sample, this clone was seen once. This chain joins TRBV28 and TRBJ2-7; 8 bases fit TRBD1. The ends lost 8 bases at V and 3 bases at J; junction bases unmatched: 9. Germline assignment: CDR1 MDHEN and CDR2 SYDVKM. This CDR3 is 14 amino acids long. The CDR3 loop reads CASGHRDRRYEQYF. CDR3 nucleotide sequence: TGTGCCAGCGGGCACCGGGACAGGCGCTACGAGCAGTACTTC.

This chain uses TRBV5-6 with TRBJ2-2, with unresolved D. There are 14 residues in the CDR3. Germline CDR1 is SGHDT and CDR2 is YYEEEE. V was shortened by 3 bases and J by 4 bases, with 10 bases between the two germline ends. CDR3 bases: TGTGCCAGCAGCTGGGTGGCGGCCACCGGGGAGCTGTTTTTT. Translating it yields CASSWVAATGELFF.

The chain carries TRBV11-2 and TRBJ2-7; D is possibly TRBD2 (6 bases). Germline CDR1 reads SGHAT; CDR2 reads FQNNGV. The CDR3 is made up of 13 amino acids. V was shortened by 5 bases and J by 7 bases, with 15 bases between the two germline ends. This CDR3 reads CASSPGGPGEQYF. Written as DNA, the CDR3 is TGTGCCAGCAGCCCCGGGGGACCCGGAGAGCAGTACTTC.

V usage is TRBV11-2 and J usage is TRBJ2-3; no firm D call. CDR3 length: 14 residues. Germline V gene sequence: CDR1 SGHAT, CDR2 FQNNGV. With 3 bases removed from V and 1 base from J, the gap between germline ends came to 8 bases. The CDR3 DNA sequence: TGTGCCAGCAGCTTTAGCCTGGGCACAGATACGCAGTATTTT. This codes for CASSFSLGTDTQYF.

The chain couples TRBV6-5 to TRBJ1-2, with D possibly TRBD1 on 6 matching bases. The V gene's germline CDR1 is MNHEY and CDR2 SVGAGI. The CDR3 spans 15 residues. Trimming pared 6 bases from V and 0 bases from J, leaving 14 bases between. The CDR3 sequence: CASSRVGASNYGYTF. The CDR3 DNA reads TGTGCCAGCAGCCGAGTGGGGGCCTCTAACTATGGCTACACCTTC.

V gene TRBV4-2 combines with J gene TRBJ2-7, with a possible D match to TRBD2 (6 bases). The CDR3 runs to 15 residues. Looked up from germline, CDR1 is LGHNA and CDR2 is YNFKEQ. Trimming cost V 1 base and J 3 bases, with 13 bases left between them. The CDR3 here is CASSQGLAGYYEQYF. DNA for the CDR3: TGTGCCAGCAGCCAAGGTCTCGCGGGGTACTACGAGCAGTACTTC.

The chain links TRBV6-5 to TRBJ1-2; D not certain. CDR1 and CDR2 (germline): MNHEY, SVGAGI. The ends were cut back, 0 bases at V and 4 bases at J, with 6 bases in the middle. This CDR3 is 13 amino acids long. The CDR3 reads CASSYSSLYGYTF. The DNA of the CDR3 is TGTGCCAGCAGTTACTCGAGTCTCTATGGCTACACCTTC.

The V and J genes are TRBV9 and TRBJ2-7; 10 bases map to TRBD2. The CDR3 covers 17 residues. CDR1 is SGDLS, CDR2 YYNGEE, per germline. The V gene end was trimmed by 4 bases and the J gene end by 0 bases; junction bases not matched to a gene: 10. This CDR3 reads CASSPGARTSGSYEQYF. The CDR3 DNA reads as TGTGCCAGCAGCCCAGGGGCCCGGACTAGCGGCTCCTACGAGCAGTACTTC.

The chain links TRBV28 to TRBJ2-6; no reliable D call. Trimming removed 7 bases from V and 0 bases from J, with 10 bases in between. Germline CDR1 and CDR2: MDHEN and SYDVKM. The CDR3 covers 15 residues. CDR3 in amino acids: CASTTASSGANVLTF. CDR3 coding DNA: TGTGCCAGCACCACTGCAAGCTCTGGGGCCAACGTCCTGACTTTC.

This clone was seen a handful of times. This CDR3 is also generated by other DNA sequences in the sample. This chain uses TRBV7-6 with TRBJ2-7, with D perhaps matching TRBD2 (5 bases). Germline V CDR1 and CDR2: SGHVS, FNYEAQ. The CDR3 is 14 amino acids. V was trimmed by 1 base and J by 2 bases, leaving 9 bases between them. In DNA form, the CDR3 reads TGTGCCAGCAGCTTAGGTGGCGGGCCCTACGAGCAGTACTTC. Protein: CASSLGGGPYEQYF.